The next 8 T cell receptor beta chains were all read from a single sample in a study of early T cells in non-severe SARS-CoV-2 infection. MiXCR, run by TCRdb on the 5' RACE reads, gives a single entry per CDR3 protein. The data show more than 90,000 distinct CDR3 sequences, under 15% seen once. The sample consisted of whole blood. All receptors come from an adult who was a healthcare worker with PCR-confirmed SARS-CoV-2 infection or an uninfected control (not recorded which).

This clonotype was observed at least ten times. The rearrangement joins TRBV7-2 to TRBJ2-2; D remains ambiguous. The CDR3 has 13 amino acids. V was clipped by 5 bases and J by 0 bases, with 4 bases between them. The germline V gene encodes CDR1 SGHTA and CDR2 FQGNSA. CDR3 residues: CASSRANTGELFF. In nucleotides, the CDR3 is TGTGCCAGCAGCCGTGCGAACACCGGGGAGCTGTTTTTT.

This clonotype was detected only a few times. The rearrangement uses TRBV28 and TRBJ2-4; D might be TRBD1 (6 bases). The germline V gene encodes CDR1 MDHEN and CDR2 SYDVKM. This CDR3 spans 11 amino acids. The V gene lost 10 bases and the J gene lost 7 bases, with 11 bases spanning the gap. The chain's CDR3 is CATLTGNIQYF. The CDR3 coding sequence is TGTGCCACCCTAACAGGGAACATTCAGTACTTC.

The V call is TRBV11-2, the J call TRBJ1-6; D may be TRBD1 (5 bases). The CDR3 is 15 amino acids. The V end lost 4 bases, the J end lost 7 bases, and 14 bases lay between the germline ends. Germline CDR1 SGHAT, CDR2 FQNNGV. The DNA for the CDR3 is TGTGCCAGCAGCTCCCGGGGGACCGCCAATTCACCCCTCCACTTT. Translation: CASSSRGTANSPLHF.

This clonotype was detected many times. V gene TRBV7-2 combines with J gene TRBJ2-7; D gene ambiguous. Germline V lookup: CDR1 SGHTA, CDR2 FQGNSA. The CDR3 length is 15 residues. V dropped 1 base and J dropped 1 base, with 11 bases sitting between them. CDR3 in amino acids: CASSLEVAVSYEQYF. The CDR3 DNA reads as TGTGCCAGCAGCTTAGAGGTAGCTGTATCCTACGAGCAGTACTTC.

This clonotype was seen many times. The V gene is TRBV27, the J gene TRBJ2-6; D not certain. V lost 7 bases and J lost 0, with 4 bases in between. Per the germline V gene, CDR1 is MNHEY and CDR2 is SMNVEV (reference sequence). The CDR3 has 13 amino acids. The CDR3 region has the DNA TGTGCCAGCACGAACTCTGGGGCCAACGTCCTGACTTTC. This translates into CASTNSGANVLTF.

The chain recombines TRBV7-9 with TRBJ2-5; D is perhaps TRBD2 (6 bases). The ends were cut back, 3 bases at V and 5 bases at J, with 13 bases in the middle. Per germline, CDR1 SEHNR and CDR2 FQNEAQ (reference sequence). CDR3 length: 14 amino acids. CDR3 in amino acids: CASSFAGIGETQYF. CDR3 bases: TGTGCCAGCAGCTTTGCGGGAATCGGGGAGACCCAGTACTTC.

In its sample, this clonotype was seen many times. The chain combines TRBV11-2 with TRBJ2-1; D uncertain. The CDR3 loop spans 17 amino acids. Per germline, CDR1 SGHAT and CDR2 FQNNGV. The V end lost 1 base, the J end lost 9 bases, and 22 bases lay between the germline ends. The CDR3 region is CASSLGPTGSALVEQFF. The DNA of the CDR3 is TGTGCCAGCAGCTTAGGCCCCACCGGCTCCGCCCTCGTTGAGCAGTTCTTC.

There are a few counts of this clonotype. This sequence joins TRBV29-1 and TRBJ2-3, with D perhaps being TRBD1 or TRBD2 (5 bases each). CDR1 and CDR2 from the germline V gene are SQVTM and ANQGSEA. This CDR3 contains 12 residues. V shed 7 bases and J shed 3 bases, with 11 bases lying between them. This chain's CDR3 is CSAGGGTDTQYF. In nucleotides, the CDR3 is TGCAGCGCAGGTGGGGGAACAGATACGCAGTATTTT.